This T cell receptor (beta chain) was recovered during a study of blood T cell repertoires in COVID-19. Background on the study: Acute-phase and convalescent COVID-19 samples originated in the United States, Italy and Spain. T cells, B-cell-depleted T cells, or PBMCs provided the cDNA or gDNA that served as material.

The V end lost 4 bases, the J end lost 8 bases, and 18 bases lay between the germline ends. The V gene's germline CDR1 is SGHTA and CDR2 FQGNSA. The CDR3 has 16 residues. In the original workflow: How many nucleated cells were present was estimated from reference gene primer amplification. The protocol was immunoSEQ multiplex PCR, while the TCRdb copy is restricted to in-frame clones and leaves out a portion. Clonal size and the V and J genes are those of that table, whereas D and trimming came from the DNA. The sample gives 150,000 to 160,000 clones, 80% to 90% of which show up once; nearly 10% is in the top ten.

The chain employs TRBV7-2 and TRBJ1-6; maybe TRBD1 (6 bases). The sample was peripheral blood. The receptor's source is a woman aged 45 to 65 with acute or convalescent COVID-19. CDR3 in amino acids: CASSSTRGGGYSPLHF. The CDR3 coding sequence is TGTGCCAGCAGCTCGACGAGGGGGGGCGGGTATTCACCCCTCCACTTT.